The 14 T cell receptor beta chains below were found in one sample sequenced in a study of vaccination and CD4 T cells after COVID-19. Scientists ran DNA taken from cultured CD4+ T cells through the Oncomine TCR Beta short-read assay for sequencing. MiXCR, run by TCRdb on the PCR reads, gives a single entry per CDR3 protein. Among 17,000 or so distinct CDR3 sequences listed, roughly 59% were seen once. These receptors have no known antigen. Treatment: roughly 10-day PBMC culture with coronavirus spike peptide pools or control peptides (ViraFEST assay). Sequencing used CD4+ T cells from blood, cultured in vitro, obtained after SARS-CoV-2 vaccination. The receptor set was obtained from a human donor who had recovered from COVID-19.

This clonotype appeared once. The chain has TRBV4-3 and TRBJ2-1, with 9 bases identical to TRBD2. V was clipped by 4 bases and J by 2 bases; unmatched bases: 3. The CDR3 totals 15 residues. The germline CDR1 and CDR2 sequences are LGHNA and YSLEER. The CDR3 sequence: CASSRLAGPYNEQFF. In DNA form, the CDR3 reads TGCGCCAGCAGCCGCCTAGCGGGACCCTACAATGAGCAGTTCTTC.

The CDR3 loop reads CASSQDPPQLYGYTF. Here the CDR3 DNA reads TGTGCCAGCAGCCAAGATCCCCCACAGCTCTATGGCTACACCTTC. The chain has TRBV3-1 and TRBJ1-2, with no clear D. The length of the CDR3 is 15 residues. Trimming took 0 bases from V and 4 from J, leaving 12 bases between them. Germline values: CDR1 LGHDT, CDR2 YNNKEL (reference sequence).

This chain connects TRBV7-2 to TRBJ2-7, with D possibly being TRBD2 (6 bases). The germline V gene has CDR1 SGHTA and CDR2 FQGNSA. The CDR3 is made up of 14 amino acids. Trimming took 4 bases from V and 2 from J, leaving 12 bases between them. The CDR3 is CASSSNSGPYEQYF. The CDR3 region has the DNA TGTGCCAGCAGCTCGAATAGCGGACCCTACGAGCAGTACTTC.

The CDR3 sequence is CASSESRGRGRSPLHF. The CDR3 DNA is TGTGCCAGCAGTGAATCCCGCGGCAGGGGCAGGTCACCCCTCCACTTT. The chain recombines TRBV25-1 with TRBJ1-6, with D maybe TRBD1 (6 bases). The CDR3 contains 16 residues. Trimming took off 1 base at V and 10 bases at J, with 17 bases between the two ends. CDR1 is MGHDK and CDR2 is SYGVNS in the germline V gene.

The chain employs TRBV10-3 and TRBJ2-5; 8 nucleotides agree with TRBD2. In germline, CDR1 is ENHRY, CDR2 SYGVKD. CDR3 length: 14 amino acids. Trimming cost V 6 bases and J 3 bases; bases outside gene matches: 6. As DNA, the CDR3 is TGTGCCATCAGGGCGGGAGGTGTGGAAGAGACCCAGTACTTC. Protein product: CAIRAGGVEETQYF.

V gene TRBV20-1 combines with J gene TRBJ1-2; the D gene is possibly TRBD1 (5 bases). The CDR3 spans 14 residues. V lost 0 bases and J lost 4, with 12 bases in between. The germline V gene has CDR1 DFQATT and CDR2 SNEGSKA (reference sequence). CDR3 region: CSAREGTLSYGYTF. The DNA for the CDR3 is TGCAGTGCTAGAGAAGGGACTTTGTCCTATGGCTACACCTTC.

The gene calls are TRBV15 and TRBJ1-1, with unresolved D. The germline gives CDR1 LNHNV, CDR2 YYDKDF (reference sequence). Between the trimmed V and J ends, which lost 0 bases and 4 bases, there was a span of 12 bases. The CDR3 totals 15 residues. The CDR3 protein is CATSRDLRRSTEAFF. The DNA for the CDR3 is TGTGCCACCAGCAGAGATCTTCGGAGGAGCACTGAAGCTTTCTTT.

The rearrangement joins TRBV19 to TRBJ1-1; D unresolved. The germline V gene has CDR1 LNHDA and CDR2 SQIVND (reference sequence). The V and J ends lost 1 base and 0 bases respectively, with 6 bases between them. This CDR3 is 14 amino acids long. The DNA of the CDR3 is TGTGCCAGTAGTATAGGAGGGTTGAACACTGAAGCTTTCTTT. Translated, it gives CASSIGGLNTEAFF.

This clonotype was counted a few times. This chain links TRBV7-2 with TRBJ2-5; D is perhaps TRBD1 (5 bases). Germline V gene data show CDR1 as SGHTA and CDR2 as FQGNSA. Trimming stripped 6 bases from V and 5 bases from J, with 16 bases between. This CDR3 region has 14 residues. CDR3 sequence reads: CASSPGAGLETQYF. In nucleotides, the CDR3 is TGTGCCAGCAGTCCCGGTGCAGGGTTGGAGACCCAGTACTTC.

This clonotype was found a few times. The chain links TRBV6-1 to TRBJ1-5, with D perhaps matching TRBD1 (5 bases). The CDR3 runs to 14 residues. Germline values: CDR1 MNHNS, CDR2 SASEGT. The V end lost 3 bases, the J end lost 7 bases, and 13 bases lay between the germline ends. CDR3 sequence: CASSESGSGQPQHF. Written as DNA, the CDR3 is TGTGCCAGCAGTGAGTCAGGGTCAGGGCAGCCCCAGCATTTT.

V usage is TRBV28 and J usage is TRBJ1-2, with a possible D match to TRBD1 (5 bases). Trimming pared 6 bases from V and 6 bases from J, leaving 14 bases between. This CDR3 contains 13 residues. Germline lookup yields CDR1 MDHEN and CDR2 SYDVKM. CDR3 in DNA: TGTGCCAGCAGCACCAACCCCAGGGATGGCTACACCTTC. Translated: CASSTNPRDGYTF.

V is TRBV28 and J is TRBJ1-3; perhaps TRBD1 as D (5 bases). Trimming shortened V by 7 bases and J by 1 base, and 11 bases separated the two germline ends. The CDR3 runs to 14 residues. Germline values: CDR1 MDHEN, CDR2 SYDVKM. The CDR3 region has the DNA TGTGCCAGCACCTCCGGGGGATCTGGAAACACCATATATTTT. It yields the protein CASTSGGSGNTIYF.

This clonotype was picked up a small number of times. This chain joins TRBV24-1 and TRBJ2-5, with D possibly matching TRBD1 (6 bases). The CDR3 runs 15 residues. V dropped 0 bases and J dropped 7 bases, with 14 bases sitting between them. Germline V CDR1 and CDR2: KGHDR, SFDVKD. This chain's CDR3 is CATSDLSGARGTQYF. DNA of the CDR3: TGTGCCACCAGTGATTTGTCAGGGGCCCGGGGGACCCAGTACTTC.

In its sample, this clonotype was seen a few times. The V gene is TRBV20-1, the J gene TRBJ2-3, with D possibly TRBD2 on 5 matching bases. The CDR3 spans 13 residues. The V gene's germline CDR1 is DFQATT and CDR2 SNEGSKA (reference sequence). V was trimmed by 3 bases and J by 6 bases, leaving 13 bases between them. The CDR3 nucleotides are TGCAGTGCTAGGCGGGCCTTTCTGGATACGCAGTATTTT. This codes for CSARRAFLDTQYF.